This T cell receptor (beta chain) emerged from a study of regulatory T cells in long-lasting Graves disease. Libraries of TCR beta came from iRepertoire HTBI primers plus Arm-PCR of CDR3 regions. TCRdb passed the multiplex PCR reads through MiXCR, listing each CDR3 protein once. The sample shows more than 350,000 distinct CDR3 sequences, around 14% of them seen only once. Study outcomes and limitations: Peripheral blood was the sole material, not thyroid tissue. A greater number of public clonotypes (roughly 2,800) was shared by persistent patients than by new patients (just over 950).

This clonotype was picked up many times. The antigen remains unidentified. Time point given: newly diagnosed GD, antithyroid drugs for less than 3 months. RNA from PBMCs was the source of the TCR library. The CDR3 totals 17 residues. Germline V gene sequence: CDR1 SGHVS, CDR2 FQNEAQ. The ends lost 0 bases at V and 7 bases at J; junction bases unmatched: 13. A further study also used this sample, focusing on T cells in Graves' hyperthyroidism and ophthalmopathy.

The material sequenced was peripheral blood mononuclear cells (PBMCs), taken at new diagnosis, from a patient treated with antithyroid drugs. This chain uses TRBV7-8 with TRBJ2-7; 9 positions agree with TRBD1. The sequence was obtained from a woman between 25 and 40 years old with Graves disease. In DNA form, the CDR3 reads TGTGCCAGCAGCTTAGCGAGGTTTATAGGACAGGGGTGGGAGCAGTACTTC. Translating gives CASSLARFIGQGWEQYF.